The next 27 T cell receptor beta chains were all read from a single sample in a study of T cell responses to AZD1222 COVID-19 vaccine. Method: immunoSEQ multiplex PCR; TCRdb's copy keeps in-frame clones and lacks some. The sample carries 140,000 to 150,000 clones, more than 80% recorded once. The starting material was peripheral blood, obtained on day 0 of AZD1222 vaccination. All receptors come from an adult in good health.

The CDR3 sequence: CASSLGGHQGAFF. CDR3 bases: TGTGCCAGCAGCCTTGGGGGCCATCAGGGGGCTTTCTTT. The J gene is TRBJ1-1, the V gene TRBV11-2, with D possibly matching TRBD1 (6 bases). Looked up from germline, CDR1 is SGHAT and CDR2 is FQNNGV. CDR3 length: 13 residues. V was clipped by 5 bases and J by 11 bases, with 18 bases between them.

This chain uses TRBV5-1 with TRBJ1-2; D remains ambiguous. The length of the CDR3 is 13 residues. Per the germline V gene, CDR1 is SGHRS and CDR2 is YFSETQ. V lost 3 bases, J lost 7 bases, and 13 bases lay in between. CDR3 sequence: CASSSGGVIGYTF. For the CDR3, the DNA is TGCGCCAGCAGCTCGGGTGGGGTAATTGGCTACACCTTC.

CDR3 nucleotide sequence: TGCGCCAGCAGCTTGGGGGGACCCAACTATGGCTACACCTTC. Translation gives CASSLGGPNYGYTF. The rearrangement joins TRBV5-1 to TRBJ1-2, with D possibly TRBD1 on 5 matching bases. The CDR3 runs 14 residues. The germline V and J ends were trimmed by 0 bases and 2 bases, with 8 bases remaining between them. Germline CDR1 reads SGHRS; CDR2 reads YFSETQ.

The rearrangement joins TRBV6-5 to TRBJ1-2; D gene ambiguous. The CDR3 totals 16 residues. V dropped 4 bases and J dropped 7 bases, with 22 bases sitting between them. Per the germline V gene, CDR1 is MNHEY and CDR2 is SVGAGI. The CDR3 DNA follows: TGTGCCAGCAGTTCCTCGACGACGTACCCTGTGGGTGGCTACACCTTC. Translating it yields CASSSSTTYPVGGYTF.

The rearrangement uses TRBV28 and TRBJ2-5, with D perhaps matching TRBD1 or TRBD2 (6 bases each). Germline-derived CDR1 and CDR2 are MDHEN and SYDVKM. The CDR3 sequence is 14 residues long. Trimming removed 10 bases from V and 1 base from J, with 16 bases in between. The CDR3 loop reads CATKGGGPQETQYF. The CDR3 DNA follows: TGTGCCACCAAAGGGGGAGGCCCCCAAGAGACCCAGTACTTC.

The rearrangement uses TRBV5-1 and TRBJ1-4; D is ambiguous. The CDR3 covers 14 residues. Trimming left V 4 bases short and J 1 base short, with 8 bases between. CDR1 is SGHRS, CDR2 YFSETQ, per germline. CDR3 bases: TGCGCCAGCAGCGTGGGCGGAACTAATGAAAAACTGTTTTTT. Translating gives CASSVGGTNEKLFF.

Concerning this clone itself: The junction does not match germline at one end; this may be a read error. In DNA, the CDR3 is TGTGCCAGCAGCGAATGGGGTGGAGGGAAGAACACTGAAGCTTTCTTT. The encoded protein is CASSEWGGGKNTEAFF. The chain carries TRBV25-1 and TRBJ1-1; D gene uncertain. Germline-derived CDR1 and CDR2 are MGHDK and SYGVNS. This CDR3 is built from 16 residues. Drawing the rest from reference TRBV25-1 and TRBJ1-1, the complete variable domain is EADIYQTPRYLVIGTGKKITLECSQTMGHDKMYWYQQDPGMELHLIHYSYGVNSTEKGDLSSESTVSRIRTEHFPLTLESARPSHTSQYLCASSEWGGGKNTEAFFGQGTRLTVV.

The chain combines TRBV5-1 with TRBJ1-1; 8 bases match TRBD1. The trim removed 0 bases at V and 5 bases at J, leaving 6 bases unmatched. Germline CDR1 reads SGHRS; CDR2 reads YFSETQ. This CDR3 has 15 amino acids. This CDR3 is CASSLDQGARTEAFF. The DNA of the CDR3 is TGCGCCAGCAGCTTGGACCAGGGGGCGAGGACTGAAGCTTTCTTT.

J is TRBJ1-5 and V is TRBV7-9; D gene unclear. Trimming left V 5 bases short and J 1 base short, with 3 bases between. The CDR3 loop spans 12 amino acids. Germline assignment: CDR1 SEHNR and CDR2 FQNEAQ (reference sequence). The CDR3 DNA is TGTGCCAGCAGCACAAGCAATCAGCCCCAGCATTTT. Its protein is CASSTSNQPQHF.

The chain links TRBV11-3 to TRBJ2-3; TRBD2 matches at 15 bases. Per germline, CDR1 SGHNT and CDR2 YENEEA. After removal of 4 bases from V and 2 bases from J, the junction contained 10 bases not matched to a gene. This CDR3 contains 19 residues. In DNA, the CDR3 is TGTGCCAGCAGCTGGACACCGGGACTAGCGGGGGGAGTCACAGATACGCAGTATTTT. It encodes CASSWTPGLAGGVTDTQYF.

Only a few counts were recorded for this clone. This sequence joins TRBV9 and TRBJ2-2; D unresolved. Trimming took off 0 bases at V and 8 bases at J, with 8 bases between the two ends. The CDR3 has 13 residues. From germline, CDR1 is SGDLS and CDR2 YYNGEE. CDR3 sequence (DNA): TGTGCCAGCAGCGTAGTATCCCCGGGGGAGCTGTTTTTT. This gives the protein CASSVVSPGELFF. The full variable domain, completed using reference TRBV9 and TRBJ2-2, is DSGVTQTPKHLITATGQRVTLRCSPRSGDLSVYWYQQSLDQGLQFLIQYYNGEERAKGNILERFSAQQFPDLHSELNLSSLELGDSALYFCASSVVSPGELFFGEGSRLTVL.

As DNA, the CDR3 is TGTGCCAGCAGGGGCATCCGGGTCTCCCACCAAGAGACCCAGTACTTC. This encodes CASRGIRVSHQETQYF. The gene calls are TRBV27 and TRBJ2-5; no clear D gene. CDR1 and CDR2 from the germline V gene are MNHEY and SMNVEV (reference sequence). The CDR3 contains 16 residues. V was pared by 6 bases and J by 0 bases, with 17 bases between.

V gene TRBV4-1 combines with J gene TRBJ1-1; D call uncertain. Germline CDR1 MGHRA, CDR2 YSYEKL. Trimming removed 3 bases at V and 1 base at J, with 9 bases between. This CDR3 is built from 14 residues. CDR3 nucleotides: TGCGCCAGCAGCCATTCCACAGAGAACACTGAAGCTTTCTTT. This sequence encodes CASSHSTENTEAFF.

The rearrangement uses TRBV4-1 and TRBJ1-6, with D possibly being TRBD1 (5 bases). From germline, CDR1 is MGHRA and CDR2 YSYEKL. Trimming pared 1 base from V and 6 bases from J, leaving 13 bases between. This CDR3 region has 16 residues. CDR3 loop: CASSQGGGGGNSPLHF. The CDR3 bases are TGCGCCAGCAGCCAAGGGGGGGGAGGAGGTAATTCACCCCTCCACTTT.

The chain's CDR3 is CASRKRETSTDTQYF. In DNA, the CDR3 is TGTGCCAGCAGGAAGCGGGAGACTTCCACAGATACGCAGTATTTT. This chain uses TRBV27 with TRBJ2-3; 8 bases line up with TRBD2. The CDR3 runs 15 residues. With 6 bases clipped from V and 2 bases from J, the junction kept 7 bases outside the gene matches. The germline V gene has CDR1 MNHEY and CDR2 SMNVEV (reference sequence).

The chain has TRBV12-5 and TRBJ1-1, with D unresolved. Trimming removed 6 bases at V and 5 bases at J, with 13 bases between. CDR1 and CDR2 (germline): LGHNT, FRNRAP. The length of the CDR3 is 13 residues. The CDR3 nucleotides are TGTGCTAGTGGACCCTCGGAAGTAACTGAAGCTTTCTTT. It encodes CASGPSEVTEAFF.

CDR3 sequence: CASSQEGTSGSNEQFF. CDR3 nucleotides: TGCGCCAGCAGCCAAGAAGGGACTAGCGGGAGTAATGAGCAGTTCTTC. The chain uses TRBV4-1 and TRBJ2-1; 14 bases align to TRBD2. CDR3 length: 16 residues. Germline V gives CDR1 MGHRA, CDR2 YSYEKL. The V segment lost 0 bases and the J segment 7 bases; nucleotides outside the gene matches: 2.

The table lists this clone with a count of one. CDR3: CASSSIGTGRPEAFF. Written as DNA, the CDR3 is TGTGCCAGCAGCTCGATCGGTACAGGGAGGCCTGAAGCTTTCTTT. The chain has TRBV3-1 (or the pseudogene TRBV3-2) and TRBJ1-1; possible D gene TRBD1, 6 bases. Germline V gives CDR1 LGHDT, CDR2 YNNKEL (reference sequence). This CDR3 comprises 15 residues. V was shortened by 5 bases and J by 6 bases, with 19 bases between the two germline ends.

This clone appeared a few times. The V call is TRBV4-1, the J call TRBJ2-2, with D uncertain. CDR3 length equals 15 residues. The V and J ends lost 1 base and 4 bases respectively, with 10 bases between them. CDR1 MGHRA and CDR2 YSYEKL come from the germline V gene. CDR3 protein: CASSQVVASTGELFF. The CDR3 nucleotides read TGCGCCAGCAGCCAAGTGGTGGCGAGCACCGGGGAGCTGTTTTTT.

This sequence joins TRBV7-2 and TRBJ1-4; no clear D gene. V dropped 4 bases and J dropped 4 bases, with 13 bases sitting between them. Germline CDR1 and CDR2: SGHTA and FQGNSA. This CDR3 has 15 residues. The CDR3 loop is CASSSYARDNEKLFF. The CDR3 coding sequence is TGTGCCAGCAGCTCGTACGCGCGGGATAATGAAAAACTGTTTTTT.

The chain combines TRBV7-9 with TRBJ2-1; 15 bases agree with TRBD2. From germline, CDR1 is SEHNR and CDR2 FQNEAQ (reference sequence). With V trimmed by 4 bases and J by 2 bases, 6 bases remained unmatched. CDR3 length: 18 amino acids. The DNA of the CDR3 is TGTGCCAGCAGCTCCGGACTAGCGGGAGGGACTACCTACAATGAGCAGTTCTTC. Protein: CASSSGLAGGTTYNEQFF.

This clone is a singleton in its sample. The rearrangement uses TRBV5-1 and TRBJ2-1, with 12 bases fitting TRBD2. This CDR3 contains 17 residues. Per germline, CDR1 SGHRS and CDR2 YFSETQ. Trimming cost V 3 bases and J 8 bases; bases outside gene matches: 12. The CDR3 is CASSSHILAGGRDEQFF. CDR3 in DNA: TGCGCCAGCAGCTCGCACATACTAGCGGGGGGTCGCGATGAGCAGTTCTTC.

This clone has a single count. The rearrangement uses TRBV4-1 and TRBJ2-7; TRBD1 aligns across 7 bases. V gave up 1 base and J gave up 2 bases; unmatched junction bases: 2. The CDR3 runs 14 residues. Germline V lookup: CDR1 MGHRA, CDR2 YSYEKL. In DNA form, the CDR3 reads TGCGCCAGCAGCCAAGGGGACAGAGCCTACGAGCAGTACTTC. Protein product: CASSQGDRAYEQYF.

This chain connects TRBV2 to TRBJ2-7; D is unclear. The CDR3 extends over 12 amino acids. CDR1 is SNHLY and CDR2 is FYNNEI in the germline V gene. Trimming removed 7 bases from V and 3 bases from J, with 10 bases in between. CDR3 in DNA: TGTGCCAGCACAATGGACGGCTACGAGCAGTACTTC. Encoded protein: CASTMDGYEQYF.

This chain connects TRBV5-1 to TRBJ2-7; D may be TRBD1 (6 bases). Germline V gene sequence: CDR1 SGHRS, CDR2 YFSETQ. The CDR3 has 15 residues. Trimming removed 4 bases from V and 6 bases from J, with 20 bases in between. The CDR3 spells CASSPDSGVVGEQYF. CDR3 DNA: TGCGCCAGCAGCCCGGACTCAGGGGTCGTCGGCGAGCAGTACTTC.

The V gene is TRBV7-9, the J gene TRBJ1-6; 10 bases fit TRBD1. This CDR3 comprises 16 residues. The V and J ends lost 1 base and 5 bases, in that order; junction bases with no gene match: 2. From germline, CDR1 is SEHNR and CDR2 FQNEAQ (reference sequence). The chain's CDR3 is CASSLVGTGDNSPLHF. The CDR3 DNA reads TGTGCCAGCAGCTTAGTTGGGACAGGGGATAATTCACCCCTCCACTTT.

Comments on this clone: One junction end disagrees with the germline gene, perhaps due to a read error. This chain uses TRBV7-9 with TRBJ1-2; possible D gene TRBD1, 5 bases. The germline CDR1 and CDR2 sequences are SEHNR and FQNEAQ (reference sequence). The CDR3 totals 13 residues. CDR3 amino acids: CASSLIREDGYTF. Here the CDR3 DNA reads TGTGCTAGCAGCTTAATCAGGGAGGATGGCTACACCTTC.